This TCR beta chain was profiled in a study of regulatory T cells in long-lasting Graves disease. Broader study findings: A limited number of samples was an acknowledged limitation.

This clonotype was observed at least ten times. Antigen specificity is unknown. Described time point: newly diagnosed GD, antithyroid drugs for less than 3 months. Making the TCR library involved RNA that had been extracted from PBMCs. Patients were enrolled at an endocrinology department in Xi'an, China. TCR beta libraries were built with iRepertoire HTBI primers and Arm-PCR of CDR3 regions. Original processing methods: Analysis of the samples identified around 64 TRBV and 14 TRBJ segments. Each CDR3 protein is one row after TCRdb ran MiXCR on the multiplex PCR reads. The V and J calls and clone size come from TCRdb's table, not from the authors' own analysis. The table has more than 300,000 distinct CDR3 sequences, 15% to 20% seen once. CDR3 length equals 16 residues. From germline, CDR1 is SGHDT and CDR2 YYEEEE. J lost 8 bases, V lost 4 bases, and 8 bases had no gene match. This sample was shared with a second study, whose subject was T cells in Graves' hyperthyroidism and ophthalmopathy. In that study: First-round RT-PCR of the TCR CDR3 relied on the HTBI primer set.

The chain uses TRBV5-6 and TRBJ2-1, with 14 bases lining up with TRBD2. The sequence was collected from a woman aged 18-35 years with Graves disease. The specimen comprised peripheral blood mononuclear cells (PBMCs), sampled at new diagnosis, from a patient treated with antithyroid drugs. CDR3 in DNA: TGTGCCAGCAGCCTCCGACTAGCGGGGGGGCTCGATGAGCAGTTCTTC. As protein: CASSLRLAGGLDEQFF.